The TCR beta chain described here comes from a study of shared clonotypes between healthy human individuals. Using immunoSEQ multiplex PCR, the repertoire was profiled, and TCRdb retains in-frame clones only, with some absent. The sample includes approximately 2,300,000 clones, under 95% of them seen just once. Trimming removed 0 bases from V and 4 bases from J, with 14 bases in between. The germline V gene encodes CDR1 SGHNT and CDR2 YYREEE (reference sequence). This CDR3 is built from 15 residues. This clone was observed once. The genes are TRBV5-4 and TRBJ2-7; D uncertain. The sequence derives from a man aged 18 to 29 in good health. Some clones in this sample may be carry-over from other donors' samples. Sequencing input: naive CD4+ T cells from PBMCs. Subset in this sample: CD45RA+ positively selected. This chain's CDR3 is CASSLGGGFAYEQYF. CDR3 nucleotide sequence: TGTGCCAGCAGCTTGGGAGGTGGATTTGCGTACGAGCAGTACTTC.